This section outlines one TCR beta chain sequence together with its context. This sample was included in a study of blood T cell repertoires in COVID-19. TCRdb's copy holds only in-frame clones and misses some; the assay was immunoSEQ multiplex PCR. The data show 210,000 or so clones, with 65% to 85% seen just once and roughly 1.3% held by the top ten. This receptor was identified in a woman younger than 45 with COVID-19, enrolled during active disease. The sequenced sample consisted of peripheral blood.

For the CDR3, the DNA is TGCGCCAGCAGCCAAGACCCTCTTGATAGGGGGGAGACCCAGTACTTC. As protein: CASSQDPLDRGETQYF. This chain joins TRBV4-3 and TRBJ2-5; D perhaps matches TRBD1 (6 bases). The CDR3 is made up of 16 amino acids. Germline V gives CDR1 LGHNA, CDR2 YSLEER. Between the trimmed V and J ends, which lost 0 bases and 5 bases, there was a span of 16 bases.